A selection of T cell receptor beta chains follows, all from one sample in a study of post-analysis software for immune sequencing data. TCRdb recomputed calls from the PCR reads with MiXCR, one row per CDR3 protein. Here the sample spans 750,000 to 900,000 distinct CDR3 sequences, 46% being singletons. Specimen: blood. All receptors derive from a girl aged 10 to 17 with multiple sclerosis. The CDR3 runs from the conserved cysteine through the conserved F or W.

TRBJ1-5 TRBV5-1 CASSLDGQGPNQPQHF
TRBJ1-2 TRBV4-1 CASSQDEGAAYGYTF
TRBJ2-2 TRBV12-3/TRBV12-4 CASSPLGTNPNTGELFF
TRBJ1-5 TRBV20-1 CSASQAHGDQPQHF
TRBJ1-2 TRBV14 CASSQDARRTSDGYTF
TRBJ1-2 TRBV3-1 CASSQAGGNYGYTF
TRBJ2-2 TRBV6-6 CASSFPLAGGGGELFF
TRBJ2-5 TRBV15 CATSRDLGQGAETQYF
. TRBV4-2 CASSLGTKYEQYF
TRBJ2-5 TRBV20-1 CSARPPGQGVETQYF
TRBJ2-1 TRBV29-1 CSVADRLLFF
TRBJ1-4 TRBV30 CAWSGTGGVPKLFF
TRBJ2-1 TRBV6-5 CASSYSAGTGYHNEQFF
TRBJ2-7 TRBV4-1 CASSSAGLAGEDEQYF
. TRBV7-9 CASSFGRERHYEQYF
. TRBV7-9 CASSLRTLGTVNYEQYF
TRBJ1-2 TRBV12-3/TRBV12-4 CASRPTGSPGGYTF
TRBJ1-4 TRBV4-2 CASRPLPGTAATNEKLFF
TRBJ2-5 TRBV5-1 CASSLARDRFGETQYF
TRBJ2-7 TRBV20-1 CSADSGRSSYEQYF
TRBJ2-1 TRBV14 CASSQDLGLAWNEQFF
TRBJ2-6 TRBV4-3 CASSPRGQGAITGANVLTF
TRBJ2-3 TRBV27 CASSSSGPKADTQYF
TRBJ1-5 TRBV10-3 CAIRATGSNQPQHF
TRBJ2-1 TRBV20-1 CSPSLASSYNEQFF
TRBJ2-3 TRBV6-2/TRBV6-3 CASSYSASGTVTDTQYF
TRBJ2-7 TRBV10-2 CASSENEKWEQYF
TRBJ2-3 TRBV7-2 CATPLFPDTQYF
TRBJ2-4 TRBV11-2 CASSPQREGPKNIQYF
TRBJ2-1 TRBV6-6 CASRPVAGGIYNEQFF
TRBJ2-7 TRBV20-1 CSARDSPFRGHEQYF
TRBJ2-3 TRBV28 CATQGRRGTDTQYF
TRBJ2-1 TRBV15 CATSREVSSSYNEQFF
TRBJ2-3 TRBV5-1 CASSLLAGGLRSTDTQYF
TRBJ2-3 TRBV5-5 CASSFIVSGRGTDTQYF
TRBJ1-6 TRBV6-2/TRBV6-3 CASRGPNPPLHF
TRBJ2-7 TRBV27 CASRQDLSYEQYF
TRBJ2-5 TRBV29-1 CSAERGQEQETQYF
TRBJ1-6 TRBV6-1 CASRRDAGFSYNSPLHF
TRBJ2-4 TRBV21-1 CASSTRDSLPVGNIQYF
TRBJ2-7 TRBV20-1 CSASPIGRGFEQYF
TRBJ2-1 TRBV7-9 CASSSRGGGGHEQFF
TRBJ2-1 TRBV7-9 CASSLALSGQNNEQFF
TRBJ2-3 TRBV27 CASRTGGAADTQYF
TRBJ2-7 TRBV5-1 CASSLGDISYEQYF
TRBJ2-7 TRBV29-1 CSVGTGNYEQYF
. TRBV4-2 CASSQEHLGAYEQYF
TRBJ2-1 TRBV30 CAWSFWGEQFF
TRBJ2-2 TRBV9 CASSMGRQVNTGELFF
TRBJ2-1 TRBV6-2/TRBV6-3 CASSYFLAGGSSYNEQFF
TRBJ2-1 TRBV6-4 CASNGQGADEQFF
TRBJ2-7 TRBV14 CASSQVGTISEQYF
. TRBV7-2 CAGSLRGRGRETQYF
TRBJ1-5 TRBV2 CASSGGNQPQHF
TRBJ2-7 TRBV7-8 CASSLEVWRDYEQYF
TRBJ2-5 TRBV9 CASGGGGPGETQYF